The 2 T cell receptor beta chains below all came from one sample that was sequenced in a study of blood T cell repertoires in COVID-19 (TCRdb year 2020). The library was prepared using the immunoSEQ multiplex PCR assay. As stored in TCRdb, this immuneACCESS dataset retains in-frame rearrangements with V and J assigned. A fraction of the clones does not appear; measured against another copy, unresolved V genes explain less than half of the discrepancy, and the remainder lacks a known reason. The sample table shows about 74,000 clones, and around 85% are seen once. Around 23% of the sample comes from the top ten. Input material: peripheral blood. These TCRs come from a man aged 45-65 years with acute or convalescent COVID-19.

There are a few counts of this clone. The chain couples TRBV7-5 to TRBJ2-2; the table's D call, TRBD2, has no DNA check behind it. TRBV7-5 is classified as a pseudogene. There are 16 residues in the CDR3. CDR3 sequence: CARSAPARASTGELFF. In DNA, the CDR3 is TGTGCCAGAAGCGCCCCCGCGAGGGCTAGCACCGGGGAGCTGTTTTTT.

The gene calls are TRBV5-4 and TRBJ2-5; 8 bases agree with TRBD1. V lost 0 bases and J lost 4; bases outside the gene matches: 11. Germline CDR1 SGHNT, CDR2 YYREEE (reference sequence). This CDR3 region has 17 residues. CDR3 in amino acids: CASSLAGEQGVGETQYF. In nucleotides, the CDR3 is TGTGCCAGCAGCTTGGCCGGGGAACAGGGGGTGGGAGAGACCCAGTACTTC.